The 6 T cell receptor beta chains below all came from one sample that was sequenced in a study of T cell responses to AZD1222 COVID-19 vaccine. This table comes from immunoSEQ multiplex PCR, and its TCRdb copy is limited to in-frame clones, with some not included. Found here are 95,000 to 150,000 clones, roughly nine tenths of them singletons; the top ten hold under 3.5%. The specimen comprised peripheral blood, sampled on day 0 of AZD1222 vaccination. All receptors derive from an adult in good health.

This chain connects TRBV3-1 (or the pseudogene TRBV3-2) to TRBJ1-1; D unresolved. Germline values: CDR1 LGHDT, CDR2 YNNKEL (reference sequence). The CDR3 contains 12 residues. The germline V and J ends were trimmed by 4 bases and 7 bases, with 10 bases remaining between them. Written as DNA, the CDR3 is TGTGCCAGCAGCCGACGGACGGATGAAGCTTTCTTT. Translating it yields CASSRRTDEAFF.

DNA of the CDR3: TGTGCCAGCAGCTTAGCGCGGAAAATGTCTGAAGCTTTCTTT. Its translation: CASSLARKMSEAFF. The chain couples TRBV7-8 to TRBJ1-1; D gene uncertain. Per germline, CDR1 SGHVS and CDR2 FQNEAQ. Trimming took off 0 bases at V and 6 bases at J, with 11 bases between the two ends. The length of the CDR3 is 14 residues.

V gene TRBV7-2 combines with J gene TRBJ1-6, with a possible D match to TRBD1 (5 bases). This CDR3 is 14 amino acids long. Trimming cost V 3 bases and J 8 bases, with 11 bases left between them. Germline V gene lookup returns CDR1 SGHTA and CDR2 FQGNSA. This CDR3 is CASSFPGGDSPLHF. CDR3 bases: TGTGCCAGCAGCTTCCCGGGGGGAGATTCACCCCTCCACTTT.

V usage is TRBV5-8 and J usage is TRBJ1-6; D possibly corresponds to TRBD1 (6 bases). Germline V gene sequence: CDR1 SGHTS, CDR2 YDEGEE. V lost 0 bases, J lost 9 bases, and 10 bases lay in between. The CDR3 runs 14 residues. CDR3 sequence: CASSLGQVFSPLHF. For the CDR3, the DNA is TGTGCCAGCAGCTTGGGACAGGTTTTTTCACCCCTCCACTTT.

The chain's CDR3 is CASTGGVGYEQYF. The DNA of the CDR3 is TGCGCCAGCACGGGAGGAGTCGGTTACGAGCAGTACTTC. The chain couples TRBV5-1 to TRBJ2-7, with 7 positions matching TRBD2. CDR1 and CDR2 (germline): SGHRS, YFSETQ. With V trimmed by 6 bases and J by 4 bases, 7 bases remained unmatched. This CDR3 has 13 amino acids.

The chain is built from TRBV11-2 and TRBJ2-2; 13 nucleotides match TRBD2. Germline values: CDR1 SGHAT, CDR2 FQNNGV. This CDR3 spans 18 amino acids. After removal of 5 bases from V and 3 bases from J, the junction contained 9 bases not matched to a gene. CDR3 in amino acids: CASSPRLAGGAHTGELFF. In DNA form, the CDR3 reads TGTGCCAGCAGCCCCCGACTAGCGGGGGGCGCTCACACCGGGGAGCTGTTTTTT.